The 25 T cell receptor beta chains below come from one sample, sequenced in a study of response to subunit inactivated influenza vaccine. TCRdb re-called the RT-PCR reads through MiXCR, storing one row per CDR3 protein. In the table there are 550,000 to 600,000 distinct CDR3 sequences, about 12% of which are singletons. The sequencing here drew on PBMCs from blood, taken on the day of vaccination. Receptors originate from a man aged 45-65 years who received an inactivated influenza vaccine.

CDR3 sequence (DNA): TGTGCCAGCAGCCAAGGAAGGGGGTTTCTGTCCGAGCAGTACTTC. Translated: CASSQGRGFLSEQYF. The chain is built from TRBV3-1 and TRBJ2-7; tentative D call: TRBD1 (6 bases). CDR1 is LGHDT, CDR2 YNNKEL, per germline (reference sequence). V lost 1 base to trimming and J lost 6 bases, with 16 bases between them. This CDR3 has 15 amino acids.

This clonotype occurred a few times. V gene TRBV4-3 combines with J gene TRBJ2-1; 10 bases align to TRBD2. This CDR3 is built from 17 residues. CDR1 LGHNA and CDR2 YSLEER come from the germline V gene. Trimming at V came to 0 bases and at J to 2 bases, leaving 4 bases not matched to a gene. This chain's CDR3 is CASSQDLAGETYNEQFF. In DNA, the CDR3 is TGCGCCAGCAGCCAAGATCTAGCGGGAGAAACCTACAATGAGCAGTTCTTC.

This clonotype was seen more than once but under ten times. The V and J genes are TRBV6-1 and TRBJ2-6; 8 nucleotides line up with TRBD1. V shed 6 bases and J 2 bases; nucleotides not matched to a gene: 12. Germline V lookup: CDR1 MNHNS, CDR2 SASEGT. This CDR3 region has 18 residues. The CDR3 DNA reads TGTGCCAGCAGCCCTTGGACAGGGATGAGGGCTGGGGCCAACGTCCTGACTTTC. Protein sequence: CASSPWTGMRAGANVLTF.

The rearrangement uses TRBV5-5 and TRBJ1-2; D is possibly TRBD1 (5 bases). CDR3 length: 14 residues. The V end lost 2 bases, the J end lost 1 base, and 9 bases lay between the germline ends. CDR1 and CDR2 (germline): SGHKS, YYEKEE (reference sequence). CDR3 bases: TGTGCCAGCAGCTTTCCTGGGGGTAACTATGGCTACACCTTC. Amino acid sequence: CASSFPGGNYGYTF. The variable domain in full, with the rest retrieved from reference TRBV5-5 and TRBJ1-2, is DAGVTQSPTHLIKTRGQQVTLRCSPISGHKSVSWYQQVLGQGPQFIFQYYEKEERGRGNFPDRFSARQFPNYSSELNVNALLLGDSALYLCASSFPGGNYGYTFGSGTRLTVV.

CDR3 DNA sequence: TGTGCCAGCAGTTACCTTGAGGGGACTGAAGCTTTCTTT. Protein product: CASSYLEGTEAFF. The chain couples TRBV6-6 to TRBJ1-1, with D possibly being TRBD1 (5 bases). V was cut by 2 bases and J by 5 bases, with 9 bases left in between. The CDR3 is 13 residues long. Germline V lookup: CDR1 MNHNY, CDR2 SVGAGI (reference sequence).

Ten or more counts support this clonotype. The chain joins TRBV6-2 or TRBV6-3 to TRBJ1-5; D is uncertain. Between the trimmed V and J ends, which lost 2 bases and 2 bases, there was a span of 10 bases. This CDR3 region has 15 residues. Germline-derived CDR1 and CDR2 are MNHEY and SVGEGT. The CDR3 bases are TGTGCCAGCAGTTACGGGAGGGTACGCAATCAGCCCCAGCATTTT. Protein product: CASSYGRVRNQPQHF.

The chain employs TRBV5-1 and TRBJ2-3; 8 nucleotides line up with TRBD2. This CDR3 has 12 amino acids. Germline CDR1 and CDR2: SGHRS and YFSETQ. Unmatched junction bases numbered 5, after V lost 0 bases and J lost 14 bases. Here the CDR3 reads CASSLDGGGTYF. The CDR3 coding sequence is TGCGCCAGCAGCTTGGACGGGGGGGGAACGTATTTT.

The chain combines TRBV4-3 with TRBJ2-5, with a tentative D call TRBD1 (5 bases). Deletions cut 4 bases from V and 6 bases from J, with 15 bases between. Germline CDR1 is LGHNA and CDR2 is YSLEER. The CDR3 consists of 14 residues. The CDR3 DNA reads as TGCGCCAGCAGCCGGAATTCCAGGGCGCAGACCCAGTACTTC. Protein sequence: CASSRNSRAQTQYF.

This clonotype came up a few times. V gene TRBV30 combines with J gene TRBJ2-3, with a tentative D call TRBD1 (7 bases). The CDR3 is made up of 14 amino acids. V lost 2 bases and J 4 bases, leaving 13 bases between the germline ends. The germline gives CDR1 GTSNPN, CDR2 SVGIG (reference sequence). The CDR3 DNA reads TGTGCCTGGAGTACCGGCAGGGGGGCAGATACGCAGTATTTT. Translated, it gives CAWSTGRGADTQYF.

This clonotype was seen only a few times. V usage is TRBV7-2 and J usage is TRBJ2-2; 12 bases fit TRBD1. The CDR3 sequence is 17 residues long. Germline V CDR1 and CDR2: SGHTA, FQGNSA. V was clipped by 4 bases and J by 6 bases; unmatched bases: 9. CDR3 DNA: TGTGCCAGCAGCTCCCCCGGGACAGGGGGCGGTCCCGGGGAGCTGTTTTTT. As protein: CASSSPGTGGGPGELFF.

This clonotype showed up many times. The rearrangement joins TRBV7-6 to TRBJ2-5; D possibly corresponds to TRBD2 (6 bases). The CDR3 has 13 amino acids. Trimming cost V 5 bases and J 2 bases, with 9 bases left between them. From germline, CDR1 is SGHVS and CDR2 FNYEAQ. The CDR3: CASSHGTQETQYF. In DNA, the CDR3 is TGTGCCAGCAGCCACGGGACTCAAGAGACCCAGTACTTC.

In this sample, this clonotype turned up many times. The genes are TRBV11-1 and TRBJ2-3; 9 nucleotides align to TRBD1. The CDR3 extends over 15 amino acids. With V trimmed by 2 bases and J by 6 bases, 6 bases remained unmatched. Germline CDR1 and CDR2: SGHAT and FQDESV (reference sequence). The CDR3 nucleotides are TGTGCCAGCAGCTTAACGACAGGGGGATTTGATACGCAGTATTTT. Amino acid sequence: CASSLTTGGFDTQYF.

The sample holds a few counts of this clonotype. The rearrangement joins TRBV5-1 to TRBJ2-3; no clear D gene. Per the germline V gene, CDR1 is SGHRS and CDR2 is YFSETQ. Trimming cost V 3 bases and J 6 bases, with 17 bases left between them. CDR3 length equals 15 residues. CDR3 protein: CASSSGSTRRDTQYF. CDR3 nucleotide sequence: TGCGCCAGCAGCTCAGGATCGACTCGAAGGGATACGCAGTATTTT.

Only a few counts were recorded for this clonotype. The chain couples TRBV5-1 to TRBJ2-1; 7 bases match TRBD1. Germline V CDR1 and CDR2: SGHRS, YFSETQ. J lost 4 bases, V lost 3 bases, and 7 bases had no gene match. The CDR3 loop spans 15 amino acids. The CDR3 DNA reads as TGCGCCAGCAGCTCTGGACAGGAGCTGTACAATGAGCAGTTCTTC. It encodes CASSSGQELYNEQFF. Filled out from reference TRBV5-1 and TRBJ2-1, the complete variable domain reads KAGVTQTPRYLIKTRGQQVTLSCSPISGHRSVSWYQQTPGQGLQFLFEYFSETQRNKGNFPGRFSGRQFSNSRSEMNVSTLELGDSALYLCASSSGQELYNEQFFGPGTRLTVL.

CDR3 residues: CASSLDQTQETQYF. As DNA, the CDR3 is TGTGCCAGCAGCTTGGATCAGACTCAAGAGACCCAGTACTTC. J is TRBJ2-5 and V is TRBV5-5; D remains unclear. V dropped 0 bases and J dropped 2 bases, with 8 bases sitting between them. CDR3 length equals 14 residues. Germline CDR1 reads SGHKS; CDR2 reads YYEKEE (reference sequence).

This clonotype has more than one count but fewer than ten. The chain couples TRBV14 to TRBJ2-5; D unresolved. Trimming pared 4 bases from V and 1 base from J, leaving 16 bases between. The CDR3 is 16 residues long. In germline, CDR1 is SGHDN, CDR2 FVKESK. In DNA form, the CDR3 reads TGTGCCAGCAGCCTCCGATTGGGTCATACCCAAGAGACCCAGTACTTC. It yields the protein CASSLRLGHTQETQYF.

This clonotype has just a few counts. The chain couples TRBV11-2 to TRBJ2-3; the D is unclear. This CDR3 comprises 18 residues. The germline CDR1 and CDR2 sequences are SGHAT and FQNNGV. The V and J ends lost 1 base and 1 base respectively, with 18 bases between them. The CDR3 DNA sequence: TGTGCCAGCAGCTTAGTGTATCGCTTGGGTTCCCGCACAGATACGCAGTATTTT. Translation: CASSLVYRLGSRTDTQYF.

The gene calls are TRBV30 and TRBJ2-7; D may match TRBD1 or TRBD2 (5 bases each). This CDR3 is 14 amino acids long. The germline gives CDR1 GTSNPN, CDR2 SVGIG (reference sequence). V was cut by 5 bases and J by 4 bases, with 18 bases left in between. CDR3 nucleotide sequence: TGTGCCTGGGACCGGGACGGCGCTTTATACGAGCAGTACTTC. Amino acid sequence: CAWDRDGALYEQYF.

This clonotype was found many times. The V gene is TRBV7-8, the J gene TRBJ1-2; D gene ambiguous. The V and J ends lost 4 bases and 5 bases respectively, with 14 bases between them. Germline V gene lookup returns CDR1 SGHVS and CDR2 FQNEAQ. The CDR3 is 14 amino acids. CDR3 bases: TGTGCCAGCAGCTCACTTTCCGGGGTATATGGCTACACCTTC. Amino acids: CASSSLSGVYGYTF.

V usage is TRBV28 and J usage is TRBJ2-1; 11 bases match TRBD2. The CDR3 sequence is 17 residues long. CDR1 and CDR2 (germline): MDHEN, SYDVKM. V dropped 4 bases and J dropped 8; count of bases not matched to a gene: 13. CDR3 bases: TGTGCCAGCAGTTCTCAACCTAGCGGGAGGAGACTGGATGAGCAGTTCTTC. Amino acid sequence: CASSSQPSGRRLDEQFF.

The chain links TRBV6-1 to TRBJ1-5; no clear D. V lost 6 bases and J lost 6, with 15 bases in between. The germline V gene has CDR1 MNHNS and CDR2 SASEGT. CDR3 length: 14 amino acids. Here the CDR3 DNA reads TGTGCCAGCAGGCCCGGGCCTCGGAGTCAGCCCCAGCATTTT. Translated: CASRPGPRSQPQHF.

The chain couples TRBV24-1 to TRBJ2-1; 8 bases are shared with TRBD2. This CDR3 comprises 17 residues. The V gene end was trimmed by 4 bases and the J gene end by 0 bases; junction bases not matched to a gene: 7. Germline CDR1 reads KGHDR; CDR2 reads SFDVKD. The CDR3 region has the DNA TGTGCCACCAGTGAAGTAGGACTAGCAACCTCCTACAATGAGCAGTTCTTC. This encodes CATSEVGLATSYNEQFF.

This clonotype was seen a handful of times. The chain links TRBV25-1 to TRBJ2-1, with 9 bases aligning to TRBD1. The germline V gene encodes CDR1 MGHDK and CDR2 SYGVNS. The V gene end was trimmed by 7 bases and the J gene end by 2 bases; junction bases not matched to a gene: 18. This CDR3 comprises 19 residues. CDR3 sequence reads: CASTPNRPLGQGPYNEQFF. The CDR3 DNA follows: TGTGCCAGCACCCCGAATAGGCCGTTGGGACAGGGCCCCTACAATGAGCAGTTCTTC.

The chain is built from TRBV9 and TRBJ1-6; the match to TRBD1 covers 7 bases. Germline lookup yields CDR1 SGDLS and CDR2 YYNGEE. The V and J ends lost 4 bases and 7 bases, in that order; junction bases with no gene match: 8. CDR3 length: 15 residues. The CDR3 bases are TGTGCCAGCAGCTTTTACAGGGGCTGGAATTCACCCCTCCACTTT. The encoded protein is CASSFYRGWNSPLHF.

At least ten counts were recorded for this clonotype. This rearrangement joins TRBV28 to TRBJ2-7; no clear D. The V end was cut by 3 bases, the J end by 4 bases, with 19 bases between. CDR1 and CDR2 from the germline V gene are MDHEN and SYDVKM. The CDR3 covers 16 residues. CDR3 region: CASSFRKGVLGYEQYF. CDR3 in DNA: TGTGCCAGCAGTTTTCGGAAGGGTGTCCTGGGTTACGAGCAGTACTTC.